This T cell receptor beta chain was captured by sequencing in a study of regulatory T cells in long-lasting Graves disease. This clonotype has ten or more counts. Arm-PCR with iRepertoire HTBI primers amplified the CDR3 regions for these TCR beta libraries. TCRdb itself ran the multiplex PCR reads through MiXCR, one entry per CDR3 protein. The repertoire has roughly 450,000 distinct CDR3 sequences, approximately 23% of them found once; the top ten carry around 13%. Time point meaning: persistent/refractory GD, antithyroid drugs over 5 years with positive TRAb. Scientists built the TCR library using RNA that was extracted from PBMCs. Germline loops: CDR1 MNHNS, CDR2 SASEGT. The CDR3 length is 14 residues. V was pared by 4 bases and J by 5 bases, with 3 bases of the junction left unmatched.

J is TRBJ2-2 and V is TRBV6-1; 8 bases fit TRBD2. This receptor was taken from a female donor with Graves disease. The source was peripheral blood mononuclear cells (PBMCs), collected when the disease was refractory, from a patient treated with antithyroid drugs. This chain's CDR3 is CASSVSGVTGELFF. In DNA, the CDR3 is TGTGCCAGCAGTGTTAGCGGGGTGACCGGGGAGCTGTTTTTT.